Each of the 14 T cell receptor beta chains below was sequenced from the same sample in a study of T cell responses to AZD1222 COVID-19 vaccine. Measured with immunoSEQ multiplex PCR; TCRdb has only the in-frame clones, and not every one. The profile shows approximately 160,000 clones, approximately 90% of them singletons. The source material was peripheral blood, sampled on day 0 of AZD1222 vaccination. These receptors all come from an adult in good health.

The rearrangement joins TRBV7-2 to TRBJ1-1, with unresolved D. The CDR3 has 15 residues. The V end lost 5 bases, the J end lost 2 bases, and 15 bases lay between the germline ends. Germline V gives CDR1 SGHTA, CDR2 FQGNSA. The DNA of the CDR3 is TGTGCCAGCAGCCCCCTGGGAGGGCCCAACACTGAAGCTTTCTTT. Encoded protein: CASSPLGGPNTEAFF.

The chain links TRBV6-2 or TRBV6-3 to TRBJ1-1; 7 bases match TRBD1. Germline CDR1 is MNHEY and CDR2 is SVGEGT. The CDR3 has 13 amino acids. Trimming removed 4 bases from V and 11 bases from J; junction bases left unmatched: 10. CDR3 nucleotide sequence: TGTGCCAGCAGTTCTCGGGGTACAGGGGACGCTTTCTTT. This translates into CASSSRGTGDAFF.

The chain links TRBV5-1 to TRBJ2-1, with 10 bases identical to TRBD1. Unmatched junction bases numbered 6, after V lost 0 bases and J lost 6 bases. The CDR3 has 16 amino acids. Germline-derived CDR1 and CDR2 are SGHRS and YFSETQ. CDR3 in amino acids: CASSLERTGGLNEQFF. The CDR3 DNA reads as TGCGCCAGCAGCTTGGAAAGGACAGGGGGACTCAATGAGCAGTTCTTC.

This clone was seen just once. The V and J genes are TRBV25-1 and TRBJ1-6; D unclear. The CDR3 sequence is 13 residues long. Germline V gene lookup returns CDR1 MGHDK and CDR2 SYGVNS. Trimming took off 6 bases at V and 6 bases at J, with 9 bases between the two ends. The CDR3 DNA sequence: TGTGCCAGCAGGAGGGTTTCTAATTCACCCCTCCACTTT. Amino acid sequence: CASRRVSNSPLHF.

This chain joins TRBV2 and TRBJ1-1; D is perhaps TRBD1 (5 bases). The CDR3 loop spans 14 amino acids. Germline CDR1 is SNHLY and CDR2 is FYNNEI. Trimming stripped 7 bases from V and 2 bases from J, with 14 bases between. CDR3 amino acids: CASTRGSGNTEAFF. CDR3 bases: TGTGCCAGCACGCGGGGGTCGGGAAACACTGAAGCTTTCTTT.

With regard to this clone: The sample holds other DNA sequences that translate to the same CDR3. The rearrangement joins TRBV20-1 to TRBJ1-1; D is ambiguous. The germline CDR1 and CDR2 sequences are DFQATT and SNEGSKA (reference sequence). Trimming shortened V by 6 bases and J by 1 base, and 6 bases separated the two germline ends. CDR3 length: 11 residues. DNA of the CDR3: TGCAGTGCACGGGAGAACACTGAAGCTTTCTTT. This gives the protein CSARENTEAFF.

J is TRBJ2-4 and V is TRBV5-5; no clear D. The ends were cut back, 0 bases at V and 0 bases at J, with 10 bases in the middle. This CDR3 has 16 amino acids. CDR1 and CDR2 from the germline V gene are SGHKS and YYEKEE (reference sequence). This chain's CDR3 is CASSLGHIVAKNIQYF. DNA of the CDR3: TGTGCCAGCAGCTTGGGACACATAGTAGCCAAAAACATTCAGTACTTC.

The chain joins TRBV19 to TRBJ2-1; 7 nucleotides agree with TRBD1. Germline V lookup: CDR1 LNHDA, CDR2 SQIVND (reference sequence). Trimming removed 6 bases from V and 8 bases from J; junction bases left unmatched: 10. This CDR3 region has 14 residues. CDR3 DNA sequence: TGTGCCAGTAGGTCCGGGACAGTAGGTCATGAGCAGTTCTTC. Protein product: CASRSGTVGHEQFF.

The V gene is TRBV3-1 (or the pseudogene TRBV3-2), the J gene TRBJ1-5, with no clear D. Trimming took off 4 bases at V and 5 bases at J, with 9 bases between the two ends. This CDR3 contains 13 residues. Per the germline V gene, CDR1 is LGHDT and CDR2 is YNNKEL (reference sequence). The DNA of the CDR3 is TGTGCCAGCAGCCCCCTGGAGGATCAGCCCCAGCATTTT. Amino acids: CASSPLEDQPQHF.

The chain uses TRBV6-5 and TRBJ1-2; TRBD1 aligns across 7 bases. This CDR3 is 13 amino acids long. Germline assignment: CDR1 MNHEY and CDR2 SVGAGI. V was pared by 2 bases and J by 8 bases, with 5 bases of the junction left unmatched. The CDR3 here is CASSYRQGEGYTF. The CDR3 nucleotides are TGTGCCAGCAGTTACAGACAGGGCGAGGGCTACACCTTC.

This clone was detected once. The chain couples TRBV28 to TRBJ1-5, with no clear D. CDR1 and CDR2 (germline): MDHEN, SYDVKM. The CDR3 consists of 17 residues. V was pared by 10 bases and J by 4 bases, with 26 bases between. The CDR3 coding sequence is TGTGCCACCAAAAATTCCGGGCCCCAAATTATTAATCAGCCCCAGCATTTT. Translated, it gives CATKNSGPQIINQPQHF.

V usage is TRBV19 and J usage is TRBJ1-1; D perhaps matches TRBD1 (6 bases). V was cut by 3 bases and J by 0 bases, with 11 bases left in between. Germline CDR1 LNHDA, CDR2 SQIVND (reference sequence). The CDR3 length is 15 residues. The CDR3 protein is CASSMRDIMNTEAFF. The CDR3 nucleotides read TGTGCCAGTAGTATGCGGGACATTATGAACACTGAAGCTTTCTTT.

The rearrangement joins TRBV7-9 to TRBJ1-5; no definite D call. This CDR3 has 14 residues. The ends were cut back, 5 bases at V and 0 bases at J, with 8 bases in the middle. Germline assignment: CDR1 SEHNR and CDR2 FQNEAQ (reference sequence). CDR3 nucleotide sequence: TGTGCCAGCAGCCCACCCTATAGCAATCAGCCCCAGCATTTT. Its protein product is CASSPPYSNQPQHF.

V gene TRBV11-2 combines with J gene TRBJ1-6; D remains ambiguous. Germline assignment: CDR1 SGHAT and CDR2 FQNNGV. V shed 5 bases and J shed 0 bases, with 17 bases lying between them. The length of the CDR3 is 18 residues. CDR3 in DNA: TGTGCCAGCAGCCCCCCGACCGTATTGAGCTCCTATAATTCACCCCTCCACTTT. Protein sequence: CASSPPTVLSSYNSPLHF.